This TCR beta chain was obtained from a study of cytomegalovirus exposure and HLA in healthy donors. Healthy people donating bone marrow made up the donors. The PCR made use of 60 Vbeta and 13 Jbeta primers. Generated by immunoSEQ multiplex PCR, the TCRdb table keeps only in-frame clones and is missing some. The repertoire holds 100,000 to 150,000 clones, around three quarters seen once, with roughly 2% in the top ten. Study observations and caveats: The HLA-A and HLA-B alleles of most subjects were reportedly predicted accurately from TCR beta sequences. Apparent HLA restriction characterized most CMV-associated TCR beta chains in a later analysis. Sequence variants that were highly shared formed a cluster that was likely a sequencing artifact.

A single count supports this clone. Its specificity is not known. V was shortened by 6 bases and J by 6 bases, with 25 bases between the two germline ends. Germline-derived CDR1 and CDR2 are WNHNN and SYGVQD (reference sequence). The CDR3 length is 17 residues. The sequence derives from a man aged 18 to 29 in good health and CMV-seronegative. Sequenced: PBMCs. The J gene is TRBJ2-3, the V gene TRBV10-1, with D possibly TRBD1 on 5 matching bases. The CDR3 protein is CASSPAENNYQGDTQYF. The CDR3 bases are TGCGCCAGCAGCCCTGCCGAAAACAACTACCAGGGTGATACGCAGTATTTT.